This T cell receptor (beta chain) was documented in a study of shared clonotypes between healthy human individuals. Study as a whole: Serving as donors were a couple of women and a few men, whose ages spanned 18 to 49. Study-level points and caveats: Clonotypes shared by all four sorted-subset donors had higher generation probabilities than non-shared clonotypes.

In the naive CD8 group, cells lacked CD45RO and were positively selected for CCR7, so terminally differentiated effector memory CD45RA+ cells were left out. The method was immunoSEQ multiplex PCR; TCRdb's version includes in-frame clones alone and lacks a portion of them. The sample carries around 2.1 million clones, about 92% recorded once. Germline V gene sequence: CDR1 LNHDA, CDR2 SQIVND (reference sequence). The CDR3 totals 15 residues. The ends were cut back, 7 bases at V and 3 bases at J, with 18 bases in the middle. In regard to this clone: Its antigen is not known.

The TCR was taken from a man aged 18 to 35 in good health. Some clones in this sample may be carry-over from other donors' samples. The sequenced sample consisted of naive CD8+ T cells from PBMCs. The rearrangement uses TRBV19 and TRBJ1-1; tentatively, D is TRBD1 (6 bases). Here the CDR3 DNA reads TGTGCCAGTACTCCACAGGGCAATGGGCACACTGAAGCTTTCTTT. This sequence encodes CASTPQGNGHTEAFF.